One sample yielded the 26 T cell receptor beta chains listed below, sequenced in a study of blood T cell repertoires in COVID-19. Profiled with immunoSEQ multiplex PCR; TCRdb holds only in-frame clones, not every one. The data show about 100,000 clones, 84% seen once. Sequencing was done on a sample of peripheral blood. The receptors come from a man between 35 and 55 years old with active or convalescent COVID-19.

The V call is TRBV4-1, the J call TRBJ1-5, with D tentatively TRBD1 (6 bases). Germline V CDR1 and CDR2: MGHRA, YSYEKL. The CDR3 totals 17 residues. V was shortened by 1 base and J by 0 bases, with 13 bases between the two germline ends. The CDR3 sequence is CASSQGEGGVSNQPQHF. The CDR3, as DNA: TGCGCCAGCAGCCAAGGGGAAGGGGGGGTTAGCAATCAGCCCCAGCATTTT.

This clone was counted at least ten times. The V gene is TRBV7-2, the J gene TRBJ2-7; 9 nucleotides line up with TRBD2. The CDR3 consists of 13 residues. The V gene's germline CDR1 is SGHTA and CDR2 FQGNSA. J lost 8 bases, V lost 1 base, and 3 bases had no gene match. The CDR3, as DNA: TGTGCCAGCAGCTTAGAAGCGGGGGGTAAGCAGTACTTC. As protein: CASSLEAGGKQYF.

In DNA, the CDR3 is TGTGCCACCGGGACTGCATACAATGAGCAGTTCTTC. This sequence encodes CATGTAYNEQFF. The J gene is TRBJ2-1, the V gene TRBV6-5; D is perhaps TRBD2 (6 bases). Trimming pared 10 bases from V and 4 bases from J, leaving 11 bases between. This CDR3 contains 12 residues. CDR1 MNHEY and CDR2 SVGAGI come from the germline V gene.

This chain links TRBV5-6 with TRBJ2-1; a weak D match, TRBD2 (7 bases). Trimming left V 3 bases short and J 2 bases short, with 12 bases between. Per the germline V gene, CDR1 is SGHDT and CDR2 is YYEEEE. The CDR3 runs 15 residues. CDR3 nucleotide sequence: TGTGCCAGCAGCTCGTACGGGGGGCCCTACAATGAGCAGTTCTTC. It translates to CASSSYGGPYNEQFF. The whole variable domain, remainder taken from reference TRBV5-6 and TRBJ2-1, is DAGVTQSPTHLIKTRGQQVTLRCSPKSGHDTVSWYQQALGQGPQFIFQYYEEEERQRGNFPDRFSGHQFPNYSSELNVNALLLGDSALYLCASSSYGGPYNEQFFGPGTRLTVL.

The rearrangement joins TRBV4-1 to TRBJ2-3; 9 bases are a match to TRBD1. The CDR3 loop spans 15 amino acids. V dropped 2 bases and J dropped 4; count of bases not matched to a gene: 4. Germline CDR1 reads MGHRA; CDR2 reads YSYEKL. CDR3 DNA: TGCGCCAGCAGCCAAAGGGACAGGGCCCCAGATACGCAGTATTTT. Its protein is CASSQRDRAPDTQYF.

CDR3 residues: CASSLGQIVSYGYTF. Here the CDR3 DNA reads TGCGCCAGCAGCTTGGGGCAGATTGTATCCTATGGCTACACCTTC. The chain couples TRBV5-1 to TRBJ1-2; the D is unclear. Germline values: CDR1 SGHRS, CDR2 YFSETQ. Trimming took 0 bases from V and 4 from J, leaving 13 bases between them. This CDR3 contains 15 residues.

This chain uses TRBV30 with TRBJ1-5; D is undetermined. Germline CDR1 and CDR2: GTSNPN and SVGIG (reference sequence). V lost 0 bases, J lost 6 bases, and 15 bases lay in between. CDR3 length: 15 residues. In DNA, the CDR3 is TGTGCCTGGAGTGTACCCGGGTCGGTGGGTCAGCCCCAGCATTTT. It codes for CAWSVPGSVGQPQHF.

The chain combines TRBV3-1 (or the pseudogene TRBV3-2) with TRBJ1-6; possible D gene TRBD1, 6 bases. Germline V gives CDR1 LGHDT, CDR2 YNNKEL (reference sequence). This CDR3 is built from 16 residues. Trimming stripped 1 base from V and 6 bases from J, with 13 bases between. CDR3 sequence (DNA): TGTGCCAGCAGCCAAGGTACGAGGACAGTTAATTCACCCCTCCACTTT. This sequence encodes CASSQGTRTVNSPLHF.

About this clone itself: The sample carries other DNA sequences with the same CDR3. The chain couples TRBV18 to TRBJ1-3, with 8 bases matching TRBD1. The CDR3 is 15 amino acids. Germline-derived CDR1 and CDR2 are KGHSH and LQKENI. V lost 2 bases, J lost 2 bases, and 2 bases stayed unmatched. Written as DNA, the CDR3 is TGTGCCAGCTCACCAGACAGGGGACCTGGAAACACCATATATTTT. Its protein product is CASSPDRGPGNTIYF.

The chain uses TRBV14 and TRBJ2-5; D possibly corresponds to TRBD2 (6 bases). The CDR3 spans 18 residues. Germline assignment: CDR1 SGHDN and CDR2 FVKESK. V was trimmed by 0 bases and J by 2 bases, leaving 19 bases between them. This chain's CDR3 is CASSQETLFRGVQETQYF. DNA of the CDR3: TGTGCCAGCAGCCAAGAGACTCTTTTTCGCGGGGTACAAGAGACCCAGTACTTC.

The chain links TRBV5-6 to TRBJ2-1, with D maybe TRBD1 (6 bases). V lost 2 bases and J 0 bases, leaving 9 bases between the germline ends. The CDR3 length is 15 residues. Germline loops: CDR1 SGHDT, CDR2 YYEEEE. As DNA, the CDR3 is TGTGCCAGCAGCTTAGACAGGAGCTCCTACAATGAGCAGTTCTTC. Translation: CASSLDRSSYNEQFF.

The gene calls are TRBV5-1 and TRBJ1-6; weak D call: TRBD1 (5 bases). The germline gives CDR1 SGHRS, CDR2 YFSETQ. The V and J ends lost 4 bases and 4 bases respectively, with 12 bases between them. CDR3 length: 15 residues. The CDR3 DNA reads TGCGCCAGCAGCCCTGCGGGACGGTATAATTCACCCCTCCACTTT. This sequence encodes CASSPAGRYNSPLHF. Using reference TRBV5-1 and TRBJ1-6 for the parts outside the CDR3, the full variable domain is KAGVTQTPRYLIKTRGQQVTLSCSPISGHRSVSWYQQTPGQGLQFLFEYFSETQRNKGNFPGRFSGRQFSNSRSEMNVSTLELGDSALYLCASSPAGRYNSPLHFGNGTRLTVT.

V gene TRBV6-6 combines with J gene TRBJ2-1, with 8 bases aligning to TRBD2. Germline V CDR1 and CDR2: MNHNY, SVGAGI (reference sequence). The CDR3 spans 14 residues. V trimming: 5 bases; J trimming: 4 bases; junction bases outside the gene matches: 4. The CDR3 reads CASSPTGGYNEQFF. The CDR3 DNA sequence: TGTGCCAGCAGTCCAACGGGGGGGTACAATGAGCAGTTCTTC.

The genes are TRBV7-3 and TRBJ2-1, with D tentatively TRBD1 (5 bases). V gave up 2 bases and J gave up 8 bases, with 13 bases separating them. The CDR3 runs to 14 residues. CDR1 and CDR2 from the germline V gene are SGHTA and FQGTGA. CDR3 loop: CASSLSPSGHEQFF. The CDR3 DNA reads TGTGCCAGCAGCTTATCCCCCTCAGGGCATGAGCAGTTCTTC.

V gene TRBV9 combines with J gene TRBJ1-4; 9 bases fit TRBD1. CDR3 length: 15 residues. Per germline, CDR1 SGDLS and CDR2 YYNGEE. The V and J ends lost 3 bases and 8 bases, in that order; junction bases with no gene match: 8. This CDR3 is CASSGSGTGSEKLFF. In DNA, the CDR3 is TGTGCCAGCAGCGGGTCCGGGACAGGGTCCGAAAAACTGTTTTTT.

The chain has TRBV6-2 or TRBV6-3 and TRBJ2-3; 7 nucleotides line up with TRBD2. Germline CDR1 MNHEY, CDR2 SVGEGT. With 2 bases clipped from V and 6 bases from J, the junction kept 5 bases outside the gene matches. The CDR3 has 14 residues. The CDR3 bases are TGTGCCAGCAGTTACGGGGGGGGAGGGGATACGCAGTATTTT. The encoded protein is CASSYGGGGDTQYF.

This chain uses TRBV6-5 with TRBJ1-2; TRBD1 is a possible D gene (6 bases). V was trimmed by 5 bases and J by 7 bases, leaving 8 bases between them. The CDR3 is 11 residues long. Germline-derived CDR1 and CDR2 are MNHEY and SVGAGI. The CDR3 DNA reads TGTGCCAGCAGTCCAGGGGCTGGCTACACCTTC. Translation gives CASSPGAGYTF.

J is TRBJ1-4 and V is TRBV27; perhaps TRBD1 as D (6 bases). The CDR3 has 16 residues. In germline, CDR1 is MNHEY, CDR2 SMNVEV (reference sequence). V lost 7 bases and J lost 3, with 18 bases in between. DNA for the CDR3: TGTGCCAGCACCGACATAGGGACACCTTCTAATGAAAAACTGTTTTTT. Its translation is CASTDIGTPSNEKLFF.

The V call is TRBV6-5, the J call TRBJ1-4; D perhaps matches TRBD1 (5 bases). The CDR3 runs to 13 residues. The V end lost 6 bases, the J end lost 3 bases, and 8 bases lay between the germline ends. Germline CDR1 is MNHEY and CDR2 is SVGAGI. The DNA for the CDR3 is TGTGCCAGCAGGCGACAGTCTAATGAAAAACTGTTTTTT. Translation gives CASRRQSNEKLFF.

This clone was recorded a few times. The rearrangement joins TRBV5-5 to TRBJ1-1; D perhaps matches TRBD1 (6 bases). CDR1 and CDR2 (germline): SGHKS, YYEKEE (reference sequence). This CDR3 contains 14 residues. V lost 4 bases and J 2 bases, leaving 12 bases between the germline ends. The CDR3 nucleotides read TGTGCCAGCAGCACGGGGACACCTAACACTGAAGCTTTCTTT. Translated, it gives CASSTGTPNTEAFF.

The V and J genes are TRBV12-3 or TRBV12-4 and TRBJ1-2, with TRBD1 as a possible D gene (5 bases). The CDR3 loop spans 13 amino acids. Trimming took 2 bases from V and 8 from J, leaving 12 bases between them. This CDR3 is CASSLQGQGGYTF. Written as DNA, the CDR3 is TGTGCCAGCAGTTTACAGGGCCAGGGAGGCTACACCTTC.

The V and J genes are TRBV18 and TRBJ2-7; 8 bases are a match to TRBD1. V gave up 3 bases and J gave up 1 base; unmatched junction bases: 5. The CDR3 has 15 amino acids. Germline V gene data show CDR1 as KGHSH and CDR2 as LQKENI. The CDR3 nucleotides read TGTGCCAGCTCACCGGGACAGGTCCAATCCTACGAGCAGTACTTC. Translated: CASSPGQVQSYEQYF.

CDR3 loop: CASSALPGTSGPGNEQYF. CDR3 nucleotides: TGCGCCAGCAGCGCTTTGCCGGGGACTAGCGGCCCCGGGAACGAGCAGTACTTC. This chain joins TRBV5-1 and TRBJ2-7; 11 bases match TRBD2. This CDR3 has 18 amino acids. The junction had 17 bases not matched to a gene; V was cut back by 4 bases and J by 5 bases. Germline values: CDR1 SGHRS, CDR2 YFSETQ.

This clone was seen ten or more times. The genes are TRBV5-1 and TRBJ1-6, with 7 bases lining up with TRBD1. Per the germline V gene, CDR1 is SGHRS and CDR2 is YFSETQ. This CDR3 spans 15 amino acids. Trimming took 9 bases from V and 10 from J; bases not matched to a gene: 16. CDR3 residues: CATAVQTGVGSPLHF. The CDR3, as DNA: TGCGCCACCGCCGTTCAAACAGGGGTAGGCTCACCCCTCCACTTT. Drawing the rest from reference TRBV5-1 and TRBJ1-6, the complete variable domain is KAGVTQTPRYLIKTRGQQVTLSCSPISGHRSVSWYQQTPGQGLQFLFEYFSETQRNKGNFPGRFSGRQFSNSRSEMNVSTLELGDSALYLCATAVQTGVGSPLHFGNGTRLTVT.

This clone was seen just once. This chain joins TRBV4-3 and TRBJ1-5; the match to TRBD1 covers 9 bases. The CDR3 covers 15 residues. CDR1 and CDR2 (germline): LGHNA, YSLEER. V shed 4 bases and J 5 bases; nucleotides not matched to a gene: 6. The CDR3 sequence: CASSLADRGDQPQHF. DNA of the CDR3: TGCGCCAGCAGCCTAGCGGACAGGGGAGATCAGCCCCAGCATTTT.

The chain combines TRBV18 with TRBJ2-7; 10 bases match TRBD2. The CDR3 sequence is 14 residues long. Trimming took 4 bases from V and 6 from J; bases not matched to a gene: 6. CDR1 is KGHSH and CDR2 is LQKENI in the germline V gene. The CDR3 DNA reads TGTGCCAGCTCACAGGCTAGCGGGGGAATCGAGCAGTACTTC. It is translated as CASSQASGGIEQYF.